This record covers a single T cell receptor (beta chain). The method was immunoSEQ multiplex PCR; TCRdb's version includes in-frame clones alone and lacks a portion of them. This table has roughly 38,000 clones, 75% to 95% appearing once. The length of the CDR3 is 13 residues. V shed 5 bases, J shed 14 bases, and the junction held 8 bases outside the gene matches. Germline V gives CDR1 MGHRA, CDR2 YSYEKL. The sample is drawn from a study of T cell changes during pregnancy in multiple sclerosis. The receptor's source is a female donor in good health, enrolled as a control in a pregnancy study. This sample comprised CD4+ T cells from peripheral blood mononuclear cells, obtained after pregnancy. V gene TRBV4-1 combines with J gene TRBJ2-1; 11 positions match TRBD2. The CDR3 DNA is TGCGCCAGCAGCTCCCCTAGCGGGAGGCTTAAGTTCTTC. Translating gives CASSSPSGRLKFF.